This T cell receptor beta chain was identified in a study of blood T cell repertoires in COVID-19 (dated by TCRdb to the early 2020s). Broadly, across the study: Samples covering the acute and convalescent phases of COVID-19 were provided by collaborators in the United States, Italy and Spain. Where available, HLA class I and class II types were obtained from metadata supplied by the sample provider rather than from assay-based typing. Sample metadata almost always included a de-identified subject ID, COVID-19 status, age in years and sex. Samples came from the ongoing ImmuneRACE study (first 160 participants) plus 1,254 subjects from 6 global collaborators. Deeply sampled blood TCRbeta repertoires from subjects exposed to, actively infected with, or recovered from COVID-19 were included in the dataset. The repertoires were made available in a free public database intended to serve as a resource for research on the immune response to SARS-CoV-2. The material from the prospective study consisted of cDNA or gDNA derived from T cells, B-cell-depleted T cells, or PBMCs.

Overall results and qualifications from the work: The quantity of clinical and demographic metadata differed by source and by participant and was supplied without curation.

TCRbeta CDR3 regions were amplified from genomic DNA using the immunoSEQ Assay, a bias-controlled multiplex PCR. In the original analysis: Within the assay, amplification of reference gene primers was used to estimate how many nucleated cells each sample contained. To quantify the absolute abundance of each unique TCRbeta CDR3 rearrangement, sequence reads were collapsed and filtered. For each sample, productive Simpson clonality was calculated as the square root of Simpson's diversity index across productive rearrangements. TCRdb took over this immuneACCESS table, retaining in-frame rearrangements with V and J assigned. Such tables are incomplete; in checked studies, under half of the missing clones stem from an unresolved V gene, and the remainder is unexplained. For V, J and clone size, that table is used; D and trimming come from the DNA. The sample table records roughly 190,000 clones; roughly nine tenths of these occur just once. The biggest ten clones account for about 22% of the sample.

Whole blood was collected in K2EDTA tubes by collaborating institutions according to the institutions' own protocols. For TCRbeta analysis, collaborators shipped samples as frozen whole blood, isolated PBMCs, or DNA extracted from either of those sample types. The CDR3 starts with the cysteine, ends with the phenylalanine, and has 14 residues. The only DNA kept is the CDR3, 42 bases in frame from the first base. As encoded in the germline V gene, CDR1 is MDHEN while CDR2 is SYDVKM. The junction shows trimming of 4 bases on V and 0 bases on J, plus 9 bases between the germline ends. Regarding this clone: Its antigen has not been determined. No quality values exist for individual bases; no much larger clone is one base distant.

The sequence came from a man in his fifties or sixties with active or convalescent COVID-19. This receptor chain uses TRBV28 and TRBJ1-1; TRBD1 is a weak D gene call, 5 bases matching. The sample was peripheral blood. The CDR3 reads CASSSPGLNTEAFF. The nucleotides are TGTGCCAGCAGTTCTCCAGGGTTGAACACTGAAGCTTTCTTT.